This T cell receptor beta chain came from a study of blood T cell repertoires in COVID-19. Background on the study: The origin of the acute and convalescent COVID-19 samples was the United States, Italy and Spain. Nucleic acid was either cDNA or gDNA, and it came from T cells, B-cell-depleted T cells, or PBMCs.

TCRdb's copy holds only in-frame clones and misses some; the assay was immunoSEQ multiplex PCR. The sample lists some 54,000 clones; around 86% were seen once. J gave up 9 bases and V 2 bases, and 7 bases lay outside the gene matches. The CDR3 is 16 residues long. Germline CDR1 WSHSY, CDR2 SAAADI. The receptor was isolated from a woman aged 55 to 70 with acute or convalescent COVID-19. The sequenced sample was peripheral blood. The chain uses TRBV10-2 and TRBJ2-1, with 13 bases that match TRBD2. The CDR3 DNA reads as TGCGCCAGCAGTGAGACTAGCGGGAGGGCCCTCGGTGAGCAGTTCTTC. Encoded protein: CASSETSGRALGEQFF.